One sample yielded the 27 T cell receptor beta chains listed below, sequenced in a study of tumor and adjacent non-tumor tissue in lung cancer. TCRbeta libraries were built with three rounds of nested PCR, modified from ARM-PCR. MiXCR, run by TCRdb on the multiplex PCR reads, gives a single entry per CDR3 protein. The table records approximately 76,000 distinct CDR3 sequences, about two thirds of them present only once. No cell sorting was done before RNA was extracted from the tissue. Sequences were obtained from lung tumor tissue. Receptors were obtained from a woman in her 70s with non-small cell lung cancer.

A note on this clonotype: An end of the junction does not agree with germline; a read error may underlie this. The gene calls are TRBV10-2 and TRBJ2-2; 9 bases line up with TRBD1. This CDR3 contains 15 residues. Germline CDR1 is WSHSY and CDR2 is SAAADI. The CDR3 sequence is CACLTGGITTGELFF. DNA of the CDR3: TGCGCCTGTCTAACAGGGGGCATCACCACCGGGGAGCTGTTTTTC.

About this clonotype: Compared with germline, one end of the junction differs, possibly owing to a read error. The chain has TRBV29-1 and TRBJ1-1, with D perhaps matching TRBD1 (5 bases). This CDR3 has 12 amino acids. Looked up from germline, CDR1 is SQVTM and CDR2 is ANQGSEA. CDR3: CNVGLNGGEAFF. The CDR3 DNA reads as TGCAACGTTGGGCTTAATGGGGGTGAAGCTTTCTTT.

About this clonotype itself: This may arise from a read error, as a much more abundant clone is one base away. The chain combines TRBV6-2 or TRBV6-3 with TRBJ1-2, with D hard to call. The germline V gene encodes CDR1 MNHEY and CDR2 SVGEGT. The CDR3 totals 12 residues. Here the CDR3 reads CVSSDWNYGYTF. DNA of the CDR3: TGTGTCAGCAGTGATTGGAACTATGGCTACACCTTC.

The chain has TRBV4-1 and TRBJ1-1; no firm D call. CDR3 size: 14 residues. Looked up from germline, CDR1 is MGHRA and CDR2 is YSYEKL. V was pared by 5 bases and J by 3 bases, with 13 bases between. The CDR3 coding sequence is TGCGCCAGCAGCATCCGGACGGAGGACACTGAAGCTTTCTTT. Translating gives CASSIRTEDTEAFF.

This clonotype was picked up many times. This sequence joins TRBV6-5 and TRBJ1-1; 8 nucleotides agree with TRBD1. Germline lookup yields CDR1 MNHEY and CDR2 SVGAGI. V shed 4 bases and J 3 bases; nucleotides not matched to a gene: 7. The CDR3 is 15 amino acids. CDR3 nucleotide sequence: TGTGCCAGCAGTTCTTCAGGGGGCGGGCACACTGAAGCTTTCTTT. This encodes CASSSSGGGHTEAFF.

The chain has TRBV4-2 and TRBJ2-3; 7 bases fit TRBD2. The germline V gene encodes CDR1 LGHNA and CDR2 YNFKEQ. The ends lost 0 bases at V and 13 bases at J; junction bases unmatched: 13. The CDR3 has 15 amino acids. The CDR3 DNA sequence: TGTGCCAGCAGCCAAGATGGGAGGGCGGTAGATACCGAGTATTTT. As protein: CASSQDGRAVDTEYF.

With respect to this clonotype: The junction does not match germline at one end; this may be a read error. The CDR3 region has the DNA TGTGTCAGCAGTGACACAGGGGGTCGGGACGGGGAGCTGTTTTTT. Translated: CVSSDTGGRDGELFF. The genes are TRBV6-2 or TRBV6-3 and TRBJ2-2; 8 bases agree with TRBD1. The germline gives CDR1 MNHEY, CDR2 SVGEGT. The CDR3 is 15 amino acids.

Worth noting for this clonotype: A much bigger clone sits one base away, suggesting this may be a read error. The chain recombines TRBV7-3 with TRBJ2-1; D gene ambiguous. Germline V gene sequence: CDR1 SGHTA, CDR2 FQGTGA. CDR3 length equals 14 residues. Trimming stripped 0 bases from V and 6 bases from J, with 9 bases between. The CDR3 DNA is TGTGCCAGCAGCTTAACGTTTAGTCTCAATGAGCAGTTCTTC. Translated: CASSLTFSLNEQFF. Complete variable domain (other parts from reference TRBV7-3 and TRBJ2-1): GAGVSQTPSNKVTEKGKYVELRCDPISGHTALYWYRQSLGQGPEFLIYFQGTGAADDSGLPNDRFFAVRPEGSVSTLKIQRTERGDSAVYLCASSLTFSLNEQFFGPGTRLTVL.

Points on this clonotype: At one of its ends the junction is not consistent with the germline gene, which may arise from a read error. The CDR3 is CTRSLDGSNEANEQFF. CDR3 nucleotide sequence: TGTACCAGGAGCTTAGACGGAAGCAATGAGGCGAATGAGCAGTTCTTC. V and J are TRBV11-3 and TRBJ2-1, with no clear D. This CDR3 region has 16 residues. Germline V gives CDR1 SGHNT, CDR2 YENEEA. Together with reference TRBV11-3 and TRBJ2-1, the CDR3 gives the full variable domain: EAGVVQSPRYKIIEKKQPVAFWCNPISGHNTLYWYLQNLGQGPELLIRYENEEAVDDSQLPKDRFSAERLKGVDSTLKIQPAELGDSAVYLCTRSLDGSNEANEQFFGPGTRLTVL.

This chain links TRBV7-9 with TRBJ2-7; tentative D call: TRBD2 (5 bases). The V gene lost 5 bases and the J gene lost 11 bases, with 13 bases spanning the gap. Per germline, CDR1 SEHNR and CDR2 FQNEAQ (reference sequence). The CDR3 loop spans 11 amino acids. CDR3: CASSAGGDEYF. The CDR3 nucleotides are TGTGCCAGCAGCGCGGGTGGTGACGAGTACTTC.

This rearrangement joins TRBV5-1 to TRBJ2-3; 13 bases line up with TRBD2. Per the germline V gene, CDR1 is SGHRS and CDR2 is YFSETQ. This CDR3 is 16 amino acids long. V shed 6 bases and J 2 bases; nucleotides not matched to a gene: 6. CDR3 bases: TGCGCCAGCATATCTGGACTAGCGGGGGACACAGATACGCAGTATTTT. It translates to CASISGLAGDTDTQYF.

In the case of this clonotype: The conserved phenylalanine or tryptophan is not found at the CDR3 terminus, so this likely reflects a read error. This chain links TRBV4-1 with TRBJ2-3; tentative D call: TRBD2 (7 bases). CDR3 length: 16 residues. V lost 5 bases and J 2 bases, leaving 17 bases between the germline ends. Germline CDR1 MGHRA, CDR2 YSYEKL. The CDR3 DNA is TGCGCCAGCAGCGCGAGGACTAGGGGACACACAGATACGCAGTATCTT. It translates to CASSARTRGHTDTQYL.

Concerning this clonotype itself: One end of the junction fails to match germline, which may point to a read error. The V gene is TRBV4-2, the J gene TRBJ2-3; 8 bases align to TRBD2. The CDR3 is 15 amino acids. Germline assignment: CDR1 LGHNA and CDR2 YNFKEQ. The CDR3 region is CASIQGTSPTDTQYF. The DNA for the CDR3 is TGTGCCAGCATCCAAGGGACTAGTCCCACAGATACGCAGTATTTT.

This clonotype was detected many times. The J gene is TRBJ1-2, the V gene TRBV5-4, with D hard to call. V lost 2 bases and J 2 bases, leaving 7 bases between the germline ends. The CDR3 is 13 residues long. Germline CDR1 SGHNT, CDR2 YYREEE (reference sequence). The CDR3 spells CASSFGENYGYTF. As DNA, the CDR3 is TGTGCCAGCAGCTTCGGGGAGAACTATGGCTACACCTTC.

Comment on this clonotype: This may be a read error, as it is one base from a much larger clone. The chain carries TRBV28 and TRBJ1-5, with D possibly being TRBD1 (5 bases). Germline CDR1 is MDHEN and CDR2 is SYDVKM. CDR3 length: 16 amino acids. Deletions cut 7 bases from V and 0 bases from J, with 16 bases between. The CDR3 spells CASIQSTGYSNQPQHF. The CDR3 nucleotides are TGTGCCAGCATACAATCTACAGGTTATAGCAATCAGCCCCAGCATTTT.

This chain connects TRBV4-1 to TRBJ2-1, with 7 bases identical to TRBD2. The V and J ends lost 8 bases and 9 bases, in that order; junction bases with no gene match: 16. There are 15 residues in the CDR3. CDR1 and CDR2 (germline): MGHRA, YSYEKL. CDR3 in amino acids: CASRPGVGGDGEQFF. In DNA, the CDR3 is TGCGCCAGCCGCCCGGGGGTGGGGGGGGATGGTGAGCAGTTCTTC.

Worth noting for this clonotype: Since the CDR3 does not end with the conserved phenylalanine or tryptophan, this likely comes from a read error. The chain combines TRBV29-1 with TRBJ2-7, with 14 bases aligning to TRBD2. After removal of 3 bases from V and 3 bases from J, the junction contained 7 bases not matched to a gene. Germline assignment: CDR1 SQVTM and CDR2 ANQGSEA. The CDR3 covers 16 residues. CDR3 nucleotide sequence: TGCAGCGTTGATCATCAGGGGACTAGCGGGAGCTACGAGCAGTACATC. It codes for CSVDHQGTSGSYEQYI.

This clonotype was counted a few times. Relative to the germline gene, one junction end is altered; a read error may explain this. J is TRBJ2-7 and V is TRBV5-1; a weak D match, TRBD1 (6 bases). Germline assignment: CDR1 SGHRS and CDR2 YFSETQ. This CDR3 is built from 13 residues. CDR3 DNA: TGCGCCCGCAGCTTAAGACAGGTCTACGAGCAGTACTTC. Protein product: CARSLRQVYEQYF.

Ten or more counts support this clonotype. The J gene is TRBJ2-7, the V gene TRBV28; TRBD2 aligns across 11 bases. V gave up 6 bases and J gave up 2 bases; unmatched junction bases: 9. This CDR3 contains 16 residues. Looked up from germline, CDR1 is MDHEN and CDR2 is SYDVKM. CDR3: CASSPAELAGAYEQYF. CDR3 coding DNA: TGTGCCAGCAGCCCGGCGGAACTAGCGGGGGCCTACGAGCAGTACTTC. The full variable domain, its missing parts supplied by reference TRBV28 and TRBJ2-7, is DVKVTQSSRYLVKRTGEKVFLECVQDMDHENMFWYRQDPGLGLRLIYFSYDVKMKEKGDIPEGYSVSREKKERFSLILESASTNQTSMYLCASSPAELAGAYEQYFGPGTRLTVT.

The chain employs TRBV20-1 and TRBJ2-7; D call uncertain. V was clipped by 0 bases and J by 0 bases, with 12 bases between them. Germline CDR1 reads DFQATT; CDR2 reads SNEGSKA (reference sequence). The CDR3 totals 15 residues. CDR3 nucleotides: TGCAGTGCTAGAGAACGGACGGAGTACTCCTACGAGCAGTACTTC. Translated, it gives CSARERTEYSYEQYF.

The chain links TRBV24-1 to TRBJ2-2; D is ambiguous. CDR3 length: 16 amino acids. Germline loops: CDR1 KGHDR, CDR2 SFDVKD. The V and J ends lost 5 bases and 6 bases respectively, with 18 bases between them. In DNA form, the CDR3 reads TGTGCCACCAGTGGCCCCAAGTCTAGAGACTCCGGGGAGCTGTTTTTT. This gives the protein CATSGPKSRDSGELFF.

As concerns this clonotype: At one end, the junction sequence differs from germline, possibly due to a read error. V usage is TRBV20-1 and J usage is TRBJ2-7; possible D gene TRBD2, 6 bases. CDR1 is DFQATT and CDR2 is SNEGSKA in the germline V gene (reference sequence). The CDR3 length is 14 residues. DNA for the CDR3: TGCAGTGCTAACCGGGACTCTATCTCCTACGTGCAGTACTTC. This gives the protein CSANRDSISYVQYF.

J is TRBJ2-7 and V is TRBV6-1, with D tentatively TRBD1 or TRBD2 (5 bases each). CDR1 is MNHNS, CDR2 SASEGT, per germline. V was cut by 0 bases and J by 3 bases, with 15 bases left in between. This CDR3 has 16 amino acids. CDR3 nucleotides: TGTGCCAGCAGTGAAGCCAGGATTAGCGACAGCTACGAGCAGTACTTC. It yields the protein CASSEARISDSYEQYF.

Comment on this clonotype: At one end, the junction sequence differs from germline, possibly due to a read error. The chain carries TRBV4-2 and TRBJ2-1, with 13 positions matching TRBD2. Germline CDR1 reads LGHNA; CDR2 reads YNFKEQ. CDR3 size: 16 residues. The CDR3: CASSQELAGGRNDQFF. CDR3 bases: TGTGCCAGCAGTCAGGAACTAGCGGGAGGGCGCAATGATCAGTTCTTC.

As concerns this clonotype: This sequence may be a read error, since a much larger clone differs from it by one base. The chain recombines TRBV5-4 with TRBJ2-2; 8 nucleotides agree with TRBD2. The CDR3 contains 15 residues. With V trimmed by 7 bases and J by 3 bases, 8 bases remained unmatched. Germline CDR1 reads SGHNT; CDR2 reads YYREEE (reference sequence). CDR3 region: CASGSGLGHTGELFF. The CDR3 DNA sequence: TGTGCCAGCGGATCGGGACTAGGCCACACCGGGGAGCTGTTTTTT.

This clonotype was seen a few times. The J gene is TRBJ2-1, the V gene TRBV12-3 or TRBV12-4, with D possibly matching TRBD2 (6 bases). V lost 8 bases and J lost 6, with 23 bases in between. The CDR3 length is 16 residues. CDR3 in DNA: TGTGCCAGCGGTTCAACTTCCGGGACTGGCGGCAATGAGCAGTTCTTC. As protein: CASGSTSGTGGNEQFF.

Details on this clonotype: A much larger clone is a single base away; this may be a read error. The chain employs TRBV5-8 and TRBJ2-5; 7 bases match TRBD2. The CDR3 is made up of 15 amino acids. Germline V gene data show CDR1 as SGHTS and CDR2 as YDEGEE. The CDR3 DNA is TGTGCCAGCAGCTGGGGGGGAGACCAAGGAGAGACCCTGTACTTC. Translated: CASSWGGDQGETLYF.